The 10 T cell receptor beta chains below were found in one sample sequenced in a study of regulatory T cells in long-lasting Graves disease. In building TCR beta libraries, iRepertoire HTBI primers were used together with Arm-PCR of CDR3 regions. TCRdb re-called the multiplex PCR reads through MiXCR, storing one row per CDR3 protein. The table includes hundreds of thousands of distinct CDR3 sequences, 15% to 20% detected once. As for time point: newly diagnosed GD, antithyroid drugs for less than 3 months. The TCR library was made from RNA that had been extracted from PBMCs in TRIzol. This same sample was also taken into another study, of T cells in Graves' hyperthyroidism and ophthalmopathy.

This specimen was peripheral blood mononuclear cells (PBMCs), taken at new diagnosis, from a patient treated with antithyroid drugs. These receptors were taken from a woman aged 35 to 59 with Graves disease.

This clonotype was picked up a small number of times. The gene calls are TRBV6-2 or TRBV6-3 and TRBJ2-1, with no clear D. Per germline, CDR1 MNHEY and CDR2 SVGEGT. The V and J ends lost 7 bases and 9 bases respectively, with 16 bases between them. CDR3 length equals 13 residues. CDR3 sequence: CASNEVLAGEQFF. CDR3 bases: TGTGCCAGCAACGAGGTGCTGGCCGGTGAGCAGTTCTTC.

With respect to this clonotype: This may be a read error: a much more frequent sequence differs by one nucleotide. The chain carries TRBV4-1 and TRBJ2-5; D is unresolved. The germline V gene has CDR1 MGHRA and CDR2 YSYEKL. This CDR3 is 12 amino acids long. Trimming took off 0 bases at V and 4 bases at J, with 3 bases between the two ends. In nucleotides, the CDR3 is TGCGCCAGCAGCCAAGATTTAGAGACCCAGTACTTC. Encoded protein: CASSQDLETQYF.

In regard to this clonotype: One junction end does not reproduce the germline sequence, and a read error may be involved. V gene TRBV19 combines with J gene TRBJ1-4; D gene unclear. The CDR3 has 14 amino acids. The germline V gene encodes CDR1 LNHDA and CDR2 SQIVND (reference sequence). The CDR3 sequence: CASSTRDAHEKLLF. CDR3 bases: TGTGCCAGTAGTACCCGGGATGCCCATGAAAAACTGCTTTTT.

This clonotype was found many times. The chain couples TRBV30 to TRBJ1-1, with D perhaps matching TRBD1 (6 bases). This CDR3 is 13 amino acids long. Trimming removed 1 base from V and 4 bases from J, with 10 bases in between. Germline-derived CDR1 and CDR2 are GTSNPN and SVGIG (reference sequence). The DNA of the CDR3 is TGTGCCTGGAGTGCCGGGGGCCCCACTGAAGCTTTCTTT. It codes for CAWSAGGPTEAFF.

This clonotype was found many times. CDR3 nucleotide sequence: TGTGCCAGCAGCGGTGGGGGGGGTGCAGATACGCAGTATTTT. Translation: CASSGGGGADTQYF. The chain combines TRBV7-3 with TRBJ2-3, with 7 positions matching TRBD2. The CDR3 sequence is 14 residues long. The trim removed 5 bases at V and 4 bases at J, leaving 6 bases unmatched. The germline gives CDR1 SGHTA, CDR2 FQGTGA.

This clonotype was seen ten or more times. The chain carries TRBV12-3 or TRBV12-4 and TRBJ2-3; 11 nucleotides line up with TRBD2. The ends lost 5 bases at V and 4 bases at J; junction bases unmatched: 8. CDR3 length equals 16 residues. This CDR3 reads CASSASTSGDADTQYF. As DNA, the CDR3 is TGTGCCAGCAGTGCCTCGACTAGCGGGGACGCAGATACGCAGTATTTT.

This clonotype was detected only a few times. CDR3 DNA sequence: TGTGCCAGCAGTTACCGGGGCGGGGTGGGAGATACGCAGTATTTT. Protein product: CASSYRGGVGDTQYF. V and J are TRBV6-5 and TRBJ2-3; D is possibly TRBD2 (6 bases). The CDR3 consists of 15 residues. V lost 2 bases and J 5 bases, leaving 14 bases between the germline ends. CDR1 MNHEY and CDR2 SVGAGI come from the germline V gene.

In this sample, this clonotype turned up many times. V and J are TRBV20-1 and TRBJ2-3; 7 bases match TRBD1. With V trimmed by 2 bases and J by 3 bases, 20 bases remained unmatched. The CDR3 runs 19 residues. Per germline, CDR1 DFQATT and CDR2 SNEGSKA (reference sequence). The CDR3 sequence: CSARFQPRQGWGWTDTQYF. The CDR3 DNA sequence: TGCAGTGCTAGATTCCAACCAAGACAGGGATGGGGATGGACAGATACGCAGTATTTT.

This chain joins TRBV10-3 and TRBJ1-1, with 8 bases identical to TRBD1. Per the germline V gene, CDR1 is ENHRY and CDR2 is SYGVKD. Trimming cost V 10 bases and J 1 base; bases outside gene matches: 11. This CDR3 is 15 amino acids long. In DNA form, the CDR3 reads TGTGCCAGCAGACCAGACAGGGGCCCGAACACTGAAGCTTTCTTT. The encoded protein is CASRPDRGPNTEAFF.

Ten or more counts support this clonotype. The chain uses TRBV6-1 and TRBJ2-7; D unclear. Germline V lookup: CDR1 MNHNS, CDR2 SASEGT. V gave up 2 bases and J gave up 3 bases, with 2 bases separating them. This CDR3 is built from 11 residues. The DNA for the CDR3 is TGTGCCAGCAGTGAAATCTACGAGCAGTACTTC. This codes for CASSEIYEQYF.